The rows below give T cell receptor beta chains drawn from one sample of a study of blood T cell repertoires in COVID-19. Sequencing was performed with immunoSEQ multiplex PCR; in TCRdb, only in-frame clones are kept and a portion is missing. The sample has around 53,000 clones, about 87% seen once; the top ten hold approximately 6%. Sequencing input: peripheral blood. These receptors all come from a woman aged 55-69 years with COVID-19, enrolled during active disease. CDR3s include the opening cysteine and the closing phenylalanine or tryptophan. Fields, in order: D gene, V gene, clone size, J gene, CDR3 DNA, CDR3 protein. D genes are given only for firm matches. Expanded clones are given a class, and other clones once, few, many or no size at all.

D: TRBD1; V: TRBV28; size: -; J: TRBJ1-4; DNA: TGTGCCAGCAGTTTACTGGTCCCCCAAAGGGGGCGTAATGAAAAACTGTTTTTT; CDR3: CASSLLVPQRGRNEKLFF
D: TRBD1; V: TRBV2; size: -; J: TRBJ2-1; DNA: TGTGCCAGCAGGGACAGGGCTCAACACAATGAGCAGTTCTTC; CDR3: CASRDRAQHNEQFF
D: -; V: TRBV3-1/TRBV3-2; size: few; J: TRBJ1-1; DNA: TGTGCCAGCAGCCCTTCTGGACAGTACACTGAAGCTTTCTTT; CDR3: CASSPSGQYTEAFF
D: -; V: TRBV7-9; size: -; J: TRBJ1-3; DNA: TGTGCCAGCAGAAACTTTTTCGATGTTGGAAACACCATATATTTT; CDR3: CASRNFFDVGNTIYF
D: TRBD1; V: TRBV6-6; size: few; J: TRBJ1-1; DNA: TGTGCCAGCAGTCGACAGGGGGCGTTCATGAACACTGAAGCTTTCTTT; CDR3: CASSRQGAFMNTEAFF
D: TRBD2; V: TRBV18; size: -; J: TRBJ2-7; DNA: TGTGCCAGCTCGCTGGGGGTAGCGGGAGCGGGCGAGCAGTACTTC; CDR3: CASSLGVAGAGEQYF
D: TRBD2; V: TRBV29-1; size: -; J: TRBJ2-1; DNA: TGCAGCGTCCCCAAGCGGGGGGACTACAATGAGCAGTTCTTC; CDR3: CSVPKRGDYNEQFF
D: TRBD1; V: TRBV19; size: -; J: TRBJ1-1; DNA: TGTGCCAGTAGTACCGTTTCGACAGGGCCCCAGGGCGCTTTCTTT; CDR3: CASSTVSTGPQGAFF
D: TRBD1; V: TRBV6-5; size: -; J: TRBJ1-1; DNA: TGTGCCAGCAAGGGTTGGGACAGGGAGCCGGCTGAAGCTTTCTTT; CDR3: CASKGWDREPAEAFF
D: TRBD2; V: TRBV12-5; size: -; J: TRBJ2-1; DNA: TGTGCTAGTGGCCCCGGGACTAGCTACTACAATGAGCAGTTCTTC; CDR3: CASGPGTSYYNEQFF
D: TRBD1; V: TRBV7-9; size: -; J: TRBJ1-3; DNA: TGTGCCAGCAGCTTAAGTCCTCCGGGGACAGCCTCTGGAAACACCATATATTTT; CDR3: CASSLSPPGTASGNTIYF
D: -; V: TRBV19; size: -; J: TRBJ1-3; DNA: TGTGCCAGTAGTATCCTGACACACTCTGGAAACACCATATATTTT; CDR3: CASSILTHSGNTIYF
D: TRBD1; V: TRBV19; size: -; J: TRBJ1-2; DNA: TGTGCCAGTAGCGACAGGGCTCCCAGCTATGGCTACACCTTC; CDR3: CASSDRAPSYGYTF
D: TRBD2; V: TRBV19; size: -; J: TRBJ2-2; DNA: TGTGCCAGTAGTATATGGGGCGGGGGGGCTACCGGGGAGCTGTTTTTT; CDR3: CASSIWGGGATGELFF
D: -; V: TRBV7-9; size: -; J: TRBJ2-7; DNA: TGTGCCAGCAAGGGGACTGGATCCTACGAGCAGTACTTC; CDR3: CASKGTGSYEQYF
D: -; V: TRBV10-2; size: few; J: TRBJ1-6; DNA: TGCGCCAGCAGCGAATCAGGGATTAATTCACCCCTCCACTTT; CDR3: CASSESGINSPLHF
D: TRBD2; V: TRBV4-2; size: -; J: TRBJ2-1; DNA: TGTGCCAGCAGCCAAGGGCTAGTTGGACTAGGGGCCGCTTCGCGTGAGCAGTTCTTC; CDR3: CASSQGLVGLGAASREQFF
D: TRBD1; V: TRBV19; size: -; J: TRBJ2-2; DNA: TGTGCCAGTAGTATAGTTGGGACAGGGGGGACCGGGGAGCTGTTTTTT; CDR3: CASSIVGTGGTGELFF
D: TRBD1; V: TRBV14; size: -; J: TRBJ2-1; DNA: TGTGCCAGCAGCGCAGGGGGTTCTAATGAGCAGTTCTTC; CDR3: CASSAGGSNEQFF
D: TRBD1; V: TRBV9; size: -; J: TRBJ1-6; DNA: TGTGCCAGCAGCGTAGCTACGGGTGGGAGAGACAGGGGTAGGCCACCCCTCCACTTT; CDR3: CASSVATGGRDRGRPPLHF
D: -; V: TRBV2; size: -; J: TRBJ2-6; DNA: TGTGCCAAGCAGGGTGTAGGGGCCAACGTCCTGACTTTC; CDR3: CAKQGVGANVLTF
D: TRBD2; V: TRBV27; size: once; J: TRBJ2-2; DNA: TGTGCCAGCAGTTCCTCGGTACTAGCGGGAGAAATCGGGGAGCTGTTTTTT; CDR3: CASSSSVLAGEIGELFF
D: -; V: TRBV30; size: -; J: TRBJ1-2; DNA: TGTGCCTGGGGCTCTCAGGGGAACTATGGCTACACCTTC; CDR3: CAWGSQGNYGYTF
D: -; V: TRBV27; size: few; J: TRBJ1-1; DNA: TGTGCCAGCAGAGCAGGACAGATGAACACTGAAGCTTTCTTT; CDR3: CASRAGQMNTEAFF
D: -; V: TRBV27; size: -; J: TRBJ2-6; DNA: TGTGCCAGCAGTCGCTCTGGGGCCAACGTCCTGACTTTC; CDR3: CASSRSGANVLTF
D: TRBD2; V: TRBV19; size: -; J: TRBJ2-7; DNA: TGTGCCAGTAGTCGCGGACTAGCCGCCTACGAGCAGTACTTC; CDR3: CASSRGLAAYEQYF
D: TRBD1; V: TRBV6-4; size: -; J: TRBJ1-2; DNA: TGTGCCAGCAGTAAAGACAGGGGGCAAGGCTACACCTTC; CDR3: CASSKDRGQGYTF
D: -; V: TRBV6-5; size: -; J: TRBJ2-7; DNA: TGTGCCAGCAGTTACTCCGCCAGGGTCCACTCCTACGAGCAGTACTTC; CDR3: CASSYSARVHSYEQYF
D: TRBD2; V: TRBV3-1/TRBV3-2; size: -; J: TRBJ2-1; DNA: TGTGCCAGCAGCCAAGACTGGAGTAGCGGGAGAGTGTCCTACAATGAGCAGTTCTTC; CDR3: CASSQDWSSGRVSYNEQFF
D: -; V: TRBV6-1; size: -; J: TRBJ2-5; DNA: TGTGCCAGCAGTGAAGCGGGCAGAGAGACCCAGTACTTC; CDR3: CASSEAGRETQYF
D: -; V: TRBV15; size: -; J: TRBJ2-5; DNA: TGTGCCACCAGCAGAGATCAGGATTTGGGGACCCAGTACTTC; CDR3: CATSRDQDLGTQYF
D: -; V: TRBV11-2; size: once; J: TRBJ2-4; DNA: TGTGCCAGCAGAGGGGGGGGGTTAGCCAAAAACATTCAGTACTTC; CDR3: CASRGGGLAKNIQYF
D: TRBD2; V: TRBV6-2/TRBV6-3; size: -; J: TRBJ2-7; DNA: TGTGCCAGCAGTGGTACGGGACTAGCGGGTACCTACGAGCAGTACTTC; CDR3: CASSGTGLAGTYEQYF
D: TRBD1; V: TRBV2; size: -; J: TRBJ2-7; DNA: TGTGCCAGCAGTGCCGGGACAGGGGGTTACGAGCAGTACTTC; CDR3: CASSAGTGGYEQYF
D: TRBD1; V: TRBV9; size: -; J: TRBJ2-2; DNA: TGTGCCAGCAGCGCAGGGGGTCCAGGCTATAACACCGGGGAGCTGTTTTTT; CDR3: CASSAGGPGYNTGELFF
D: -; V: TRBV6-1; size: once; J: TRBJ2-7; DNA: TGTGCCAGCAGTGAACAAGTCGCAGTCAGGGACGAGCAGTACTTC; CDR3: CASSEQVAVRDEQYF
D: TRBD1; V: TRBV24-1; size: once; J: TRBJ2-1; DNA: TGTGCCACCAGTGACTCGGACAGGGGAGCCTACAATGAGCAGTTCTTC; CDR3: CATSDSDRGAYNEQFF
D: TRBD2; V: TRBV2; size: -; J: TRBJ2-5; DNA: TGTGCCAGGGGGAATGTTCGCGGGAGAAACCAAGAGACCCAGTACTTC; CDR3: CARGNVRGRNQETQYF
D: -; V: TRBV7-9; size: -; J: TRBJ1-1; DNA: TGTGCCAGCAGCTTAGCGGGGGCCGAGCTGAACACTGAAGCTTTCTTT; CDR3: CASSLAGAELNTEAFF
D: -; V: TRBV11-3; size: -; J: TRBJ2-1; DNA: TGTGCCAGCAGCCCCGATGATGCGGGCCTCGAGAGTGAGCAGTTCTTC; CDR3: CASSPDDAGLESEQFF
D: -; V: TRBV9; size: -; J: TRBJ2-5; DNA: TGTGCCAGCAGCGTAGAGTCTATGTTGGGGGCTGAGACCCAGTACTTC; CDR3: CASSVESMLGAETQYF
D: TRBD2; V: TRBV6-1; size: -; J: TRBJ2-1; DNA: TGTGCCAGCAGTGTCCGTGCTAGCGGGAGCATCAATGAGCAGTTCTTC; CDR3: CASSVRASGSINEQFF
D: -; V: TRBV20-1; size: -; J: TRBJ1-4; DNA: TGCAGTGCTAGAAGCTTTGAAAAACTGTTTTTT; CDR3: CSARSFEKLFF
D: TRBD2; V: TRBV11-3; size: few; J: TRBJ2-7; DNA: TGTGCCAGCAGCATCCAGCCGGGACTAGGCTACGAGCAGTACTTC; CDR3: CASSIQPGLGYEQYF
D: TRBD1; V: TRBV2; size: -; J: TRBJ2-3; DNA: TGTGCCAGCAGTCGTAAGACAGGGGGCAGCACAGATACGCAGTATTTT; CDR3: CASSRKTGGSTDTQYF
D: TRBD1; V: TRBV2; size: -; J: TRBJ1-5; DNA: TGTGCCAGCAGAATGGGACAGGGGGAGGGTCAGCCCCAGCATTTT; CDR3: CASRMGQGEGQPQHF
D: -; V: TRBV5-6; size: -; J: TRBJ1-6; DNA: TGTGCCAGCAGCTCCGGAGACAGGAACTATAATTCACCCCTCCACTTT; CDR3: CASSSGDRNYNSPLHF
D: TRBD1; V: TRBV6-2/TRBV6-3; size: -; J: TRBJ2-2; DNA: TGTGCCAGCAGCGACTCGGACAGGGTGAACACCGGGGAGCTGTTTTTT; CDR3: CASSDSDRVNTGELFF